This T cell receptor beta chain appears in the sequencing data of a study of tumor and adjacent non-tumor tissue in lung cancer. Whole-study context: There were around eleven adenocarcinoma, a couple of squamous cell carcinoma and 1 small cell lung cancer cases.

The CDR3 extends over 15 amino acids. The germline gives CDR1 SGHAT, CDR2 FQNNGV. The V and J ends lost 8 bases and 1 base respectively, with 17 bases between them. General study points: Compared with tumor, normal lung showed significantly lower TCR diversity.

The template was RNA from unsorted bulk tissue. A word on this clonotype: Its antigen is still unknown.

Three rounds of nested PCR, following a modified ARM-PCR protocol, produced the TCRbeta library. From the multiplex PCR reads, TCRdb called clonotypes with MiXCR, one entry per CDR3 protein. The profile shows some 93,000 distinct CDR3 sequences, about 72% of them singletons. Sequencing was done on a sample of lung tumor tissue. This sequence joins TRBV11-2 and TRBJ1-2; D not resolved. The TCR sequence derives from a man aged 55 to 70 with non-small cell lung cancer. CDR3 bases: TGTGCCAGCCGCCCCCCCGGGAACCTTAACTATGGCTACACCTTC. This codes for CASRPPGNLNYGYTF. Complete variable domain (other parts from reference TRBV11-2 and TRBJ1-2): EAGVAQSPRYKIIEKRQSVAFWCNPISGHATLYWYQQILGQGPKLLIQFQNNGVVDDSQLPKDRFSAERLKGVDSTLKIQPAKLEDSAVYLCASRPPGNLNYGYTFGSGTRLTVV.